This T cell receptor (beta chain) was profiled in a study of identical twins. Study-wide results and caveats: Without tracking the same donors, conclusions rested on cross-sectional statistical analysis.

This clonotype has at least ten counts. The antigen remains undetermined. TCRdb itself ran the 5' RACE reads through MiXCR, one entry per CDR3 protein. The sample lists about 240,000 distinct CDR3 sequences; roughly 13% were seen once. In addition, the sample was reused for a study of yellow fever vaccine responses in identical twins.

The clonotype was recovered from a woman aged 18-30 years in good health. Sequencing input: memory (CD45RO+) T cells sorted from blood.

The chain's CDR3 is CASSGKAGGGLQFF. For the CDR3, the DNA is TGTGCCAGCAGCGGAAAAGCAGGGGGCGGTTTACAGTTCTTC. V is TRBV5-5 and J is TRBJ2-1, with 8 nucleotides matching TRBD1. Germline CDR1 reads SGHKS; CDR2 reads YYEKEE (reference sequence). The CDR3 covers 14 residues. Trimming removed 4 bases from V and 13 bases from J; junction bases left unmatched: 13.